A selection of T cell receptor beta chains follows, all from one sample in a study of CD8 T cell repertoires and HIV-1 epitope variants. Profiled with immunoSEQ multiplex PCR; TCRdb holds only in-frame clones, not every one. Here the sample spans tens of thousands of clones, just under 75% being singletons. The material sequenced was uncultured baseline CD8+ T cells from peripheral blood mononuclear cells (PBMCs). These receptors were obtained from a male donor with HIV. Both conserved end residues are part of each CDR3. The D gene is left open where the match is weak. Rows give clone size only sometimes, using once, few, many, or a class for an expanded clone.

TRBD2	-	TRBJ2-7	TRBV18	CASSETSGPYYEQYF	TGTGCCAGCTCTGAGACTAGCGGGCCTTACTACGAGCAGTACTTC
-	-	TRBJ1-2	TRBV29-1	CTIRGDGYGYTF	TGCACCATCCGGGGGGACGGATATGGCTACACCTTC
-	once	TRBJ2-6	TRBV2	CAGARANVLTF	TGTGCGGGGGCCCGGGCCAACGTCCTGACTTTC
-	-	TRBJ2-5	TRBV21-1	CASSKERGPRRCQYF	TGTGCCAGCAGCAAAGAACGGGGACCGCGAAGGTGCCAGTACTTC
TRBD1	few	TRBJ2-7	TRBV7-3	CASSLTTGYRGKRPYEQYF	TGTGCCAGCAGCTTAACGACAGGTTACAGGGGGAAGAGGCCCTACGAGCAGTACTTC
TRBD1	-	TRBJ1-1	TRBV28	CASSSRQGNMNTEAFF	TGTGCCAGCAGTTCCCGACAGGGGAATATGAACACTGAAGCTTTCTTT
TRBD2	-	TRBJ2-7	TRBV28	CASSLSSGGGPYEQYF	TGTGCCAGCAGTTTATCCAGCGGGGGGGGGCCCTACGAGCAGTACTTC
-	-	TRBJ2-7	TRBV4-2	CASSQGLRREYEQYF	TGTGCCAGCAGCCAAGGGCTACGACGGGAGTACGAGCAGTACTTC
TRBD2	-	TRBJ2-2	TRBV5-6	CASSWGPTSYTGELFF	TGTGCCAGCAGCTGGGGCCCGACTAGCTATACCGGGGAGCTGTTTTTT
TRBD2	-	TRBJ2-7	TRBV11-2	CASSFGLAASYEQYF	TGTGCCAGCAGCTTCGGACTAGCGGCCTCCTACGAGCAGTACTTC
-	-	TRBJ1-2	TRBV19	CASSTPRSAWAHTF	TGTGCCAGTAGTACCCCCAGATCGGCTTGGGCCCACACCTTC
-	-	TRBJ2-7	TRBV6-1	CASSEGGGSGGTYEQYF	TGTGCCAGCAGTGAAGGGGGGGGCAGCGGTGGAACTTACGAGCAGTACTTC
-	few	TRBJ2-5	TRBV6-1	CASSELLGDSGSETQYF	TGTGCCAGCAGTGAACTCCTCGGGGACAGCGGGTCAGAGACCCAGTACTTC
-	few	TRBJ2-3	TRBV19	CASRGTAPQTDTQYF	TGTGCCAGTAGGGGGACTGCCCCTCAAACAGATACGCAGTATTTT
-	few	TRBJ2-3	TRBV7-3	CASSLMGARTDTQYF	TGTGCCAGCAGCTTAATGGGGGCCCGCACAGATACGCAGTATTTT
-	-	TRBJ1-5	TRBV19	CASSPYQGSNQPQHF	TGTGCCAGTAGCCCCTATCAGGGTAGCAATCAGCCCCAGCATTTT
-	-	TRBJ2-5	TRBV7-3	CASSLRGQETQYF	TGTGCCAGCAGCTTGAGGGGGCAAGAGACCCAGTACTTC
TRBD1	-	TRBJ2-3	TRBV4-1	CASSLLIPGQGGDTQYF	TGCGCCAGCAGCCTACTAATACCTGGACAGGGGGGAGATACGCAGTATTTT
-	-	TRBJ2-3	TRBV5-4	CASSSKRGEDTQYF	TGTGCCAGCAGTAGTAAAAGGGGGGAGGATACGCAGTATTTT
-	-	TRBJ2-7	TRBV9	CASSVRTESYEQYF	TGTGCCAGCAGCGTAAGGACGGAATCCTACGAGCAGTACTTC
TRBD1	-	TRBJ2-6	TRBV7-6	CASSLRQGLVLTF	TGTGCCAGCAGCTTAAGACAGGGTCTCGTCCTGACTTTC
-	-	TRBJ1-2	TRBV13	CASSLYGDGYTF	TGTGCCAGCAGCTTATACGGAGATGGCTACACCTTC